Presented here are 17 T cell receptor beta chains from one specimen sequenced in a study of blood T cells in healthy people across ages. Sample-barcoded 5' priming and a J-beta primer mix drove a second PCR of about 7 to 12 cycles. TCRdb independently ran MiXCR on the 5' RACE reads; one entry per CDR3 protein. The table records about 1.4 million distinct CDR3 sequences, roughly 59% of them present only once. Specimen: blood. The receptors shown here come from a man younger than 35 in good health.

This clonotype was seen a handful of times. The chain joins TRBV4-1 to TRBJ2-5, with a tentative D call TRBD1 (7 bases). The tail of the sequence fits TRBJ2-7 better, so the J call may be wrong. The CDR3 loop spans 15 amino acids. Germline CDR1 is MGHRA and CDR2 is YSYEKL. In DNA form, the CDR3 reads TGCGCCAGCAGCCGGCGGGACAGTTCTTCGTACGAGCAGTACTTC. It specifies CASSRRDSSSYEQYF.

Of note for this clonotype: The final CDR3 position lacks the conserved phenylalanine or tryptophan, pointing to a likely read error. The rearrangement links TRBV6-5 to TRBJ2-5; D is perhaps TRBD2 (6 bases). The CDR3 spans 14 residues. Germline V gene sequence: CDR1 MNHEY, CDR2 SVGAGI. The V end lost 6 bases, the J end lost 3 bases, and 14 bases lay between the germline ends. The DNA for the CDR3 is TGTGCCAGCAGCCGGGGGACGATTAAAGAGACCCAGTACTAC. It codes for CASSRGTIKETQYY.

The chain employs TRBV7-9 and TRBJ1-5; perhaps TRBD1 as D (5 bases). CDR3 size: 13 residues. Germline values: CDR1 SEHNR, CDR2 FQNEAQ (reference sequence). Trimming removed 5 bases at V and 6 bases at J, with 11 bases between. CDR3 amino acids: CASSPVGGQPQHF. The CDR3 bases are TGTGCCAGCAGCCCTGTCGGGGGTCAGCCCCAGCATTTT.

The CDR3, as DNA: TGTGCCATCACGATTAGCGGGGGGCCCAGTGCGGGCACAGATACGCAGTATTTT. It yields the protein CAITISGGPSAGTDTQYF. The V call is TRBV10-3, the J call TRBJ2-3; 10 positions match TRBD2. Germline V lookup: CDR1 ENHRY, CDR2 SYGVKD. The V and J ends lost 7 bases and 1 base, in that order; junction bases with no gene match: 14. There are 18 residues in the CDR3.

This clonotype was seen only once. The junction differs from germline at one of its ends, possibly a read error. The rearrangement joins TRBV7-9 to TRBJ2-7; D may be TRBD2 (7 bases). The CDR3 contains 14 residues. Germline assignment: CDR1 SEHNR and CDR2 FQNEAQ (reference sequence). The CDR3, as DNA: TGTGCCAGCAACTTAGGGGGACTAACTATCGAGCGGTACTTC. Translation gives CASNLGGLTIERYF.

This sequence joins TRBV9 and TRBJ1-2, with TRBD1 matching over 9 bases. Germline CDR1 SGDLS, CDR2 YYNGEE. V shed 3 bases and J 8 bases; nucleotides not matched to a gene: 11. The CDR3 totals 15 residues. CDR3 DNA: TGTGCCAGCAGCGCAAGCGGGACAGGGAGTAGGGGCTACACCTTC. Translated: CASSASGTGSRGYTF.

The table lists this clonotype with a count of one. The chain is built from TRBV7-9 and TRBJ2-3, with 9 bases aligning to TRBD1. Germline CDR1 SEHNR, CDR2 FQNEAQ (reference sequence). The V gene end was trimmed by 7 bases and the J gene end by 1 base; junction bases not matched to a gene: 6. The CDR3 is 15 residues long. CDR3 region: CASKKWDRGTDTQYF. CDR3 DNA sequence: TGTGCCAGCAAGAAGTGGGACAGGGGCACAGATACGCAGTATTTT.

This rearrangement joins TRBV4-1 to TRBJ2-7, with D perhaps matching TRBD2 (5 bases). With the DNA end fitting TRBJ2-5 better, the J assignment may be wrong. The CDR3 contains 16 residues. Germline V gene lookup returns CDR1 MGHRA and CDR2 YSYEKL. The CDR3 spells CASSQDRRASGETQYF. CDR3 sequence (DNA): TGCGCCAGCAGCCAAGATCGACGGGCGAGCGGAGAGACCCAGTACTTC.

This clonotype came up a few times. One end of the junction does not line up with germline, which may come from a read error. The CDR3 DNA sequence: TGTGCCAGCAGCCTGAGGACATCCTCCAACAATGAGCAGTTCTTC. Its protein is CASSLRTSSNNEQFF. This sequence joins TRBV3-1 and TRBJ2-1, with D perhaps matching TRBD1 (5 bases). The CDR3 totals 15 residues. CDR1 LGHDT and CDR2 YNNKEL come from the germline V gene (reference sequence).

This chain connects TRBV12-3 or TRBV12-4 to TRBJ1-4, with TRBD1 identical over 8 bases. V shed 3 bases, J shed 7 bases, and the junction held 4 bases outside the gene matches. This CDR3 is 14 amino acids long. The CDR3 sequence is CASSLTGAREKLFF. The CDR3 DNA is TGTGCCAGCAGTTTGACAGGGGCCCGTGAAAAACTGTTTTTT.

There are a few counts of this clonotype. The chain has TRBV4-1 and TRBJ2-5; 7 bases are a match to TRBD1. The V gene's germline CDR1 is MGHRA and CDR2 YSYEKL. The CDR3 contains 15 residues. V lost 1 base to trimming and J lost 3 bases; unmatched junction nucleotides: 5. The CDR3 bases are TGCGCCAGCAGCCAAGGGCAGGGGGTGGAAGAGACCCAGTACTTC. Amino acid sequence: CASSQGQGVEETQYF.

This clonotype has only a few counts. The chain recombines TRBV14 with TRBJ2-5, with D possibly matching TRBD2 (6 bases). The V gene lost 5 bases and the J gene lost 5 bases, with 21 bases spanning the gap. The CDR3 loop spans 16 amino acids. The V gene's germline CDR1 is SGHDN and CDR2 FVKESK. This CDR3 is CASSRLGLPETETQYF. The CDR3, as DNA: TGTGCCAGCAGCAGACTAGGGCTACCAGAGACGGAGACCCAGTACTTC. Together with reference TRBV14 and TRBJ2-5, the CDR3 gives the full variable domain: EAGVTQFPSHSVIEKGQTVTLRCDPISGHDNLYWYRRVMGKEIKFLLHFVKESKQDESGMPNNRFLAERTGGTYSTLKVQPAELEDSGVYFCASSRLGLPETETQYFGPGTRLLVL.

The chain recombines TRBV7-8 with TRBJ1-1, with D maybe TRBD1 (6 bases). The germline V gene encodes CDR1 SGHVS and CDR2 FQNEAQ. This CDR3 comprises 17 residues. V lost 4 bases and J 5 bases, leaving 23 bases between the germline ends. CDR3 region: CASSSRAGGLTMTEAFF. In nucleotides, the CDR3 is TGTGCCAGCAGCTCAAGGGCGGGGGGCCTAACTATGACTGAAGCTTTCTTT.

This clonotype occurred once. This CDR3 reads CASSLGTAVAKNIQYF. The CDR3 nucleotides are TGTGCCAGCAGCTTAGGGACAGCCGTAGCCAAAAACATTCAGTACTTC. The chain has TRBV7-9 and TRBJ2-4, with D perhaps TRBD1 (6 bases). Trimming left V 1 base short and J 0 bases short, with 10 bases between. The CDR3 sequence is 16 residues long. Germline assignment: CDR1 SEHNR and CDR2 FQNEAQ (reference sequence).

This chain uses TRBV21-1 with TRBJ2-5; the table calls TRBD1, which could not be checked here. The end of the DNA is better explained by TRBJ2-7, so the J call may be wrong. TRBV21-1 is given as a pseudogene. The CDR3 loop spans 16 amino acids. CDR3: CASSKGDRGRQFEQYF. Written as DNA, the CDR3 is TGTGCCAGCAGCAAAGGGGACAGGGGGCGTCAATTCGAGCAGTACTTC.

As concerns this clonotype: A much larger clonotype is one base distant, so this may be a read error. This chain joins TRBV20-1 and TRBJ2-3; 10 nucleotides line up with TRBD2. This CDR3 comprises 15 residues. Germline loops: CDR1 DFQATT, CDR2 SNEGSKA (reference sequence). J gave up 8 bases and V 5 bases, and 13 bases lay outside the gene matches. This CDR3 reads CSAASGGGFAGTQYF. CDR3 DNA sequence: TGCAGTGCTGCTAGCGGGGGAGGTTTCGCAGGTACGCAGTATTTT.

This chain links TRBV27 with TRBJ2-4; D unclear. Per germline, CDR1 MNHEY and CDR2 SMNVEV (reference sequence). Trimming stripped 5 bases from V and 0 bases from J, with 14 bases between. This CDR3 comprises 16 residues. The CDR3 loop is CASSRTGPIAKNIQYF. DNA of the CDR3: TGTGCCAGCAGTAGGACCGGACCGATAGCCAAAAACATTCAGTACTTC.